The present T cell receptor beta chain was sequenced within a study of CD8+CD57+ T cells in acquired aplastic anemia. General observations from the study: The number of CD8+ CDR3 sequences shared by patients and controls was roughly 31.

Patients selected for sequencing had displayed CD8+CD57+ cell expansion by flow cytometry. The CDR3 runs 14 residues. V shed 4 bases and J shed 2 bases, with 11 bases lying between them. CDR1 is LGHNA and CDR2 is YNFKEQ in the germline V gene. The template for TCR beta VDJ and CDR3 sequence profiling was genomic DNA. TCRdb reanalysed the reads using MiXCR and keeps one entry per CDR3 protein. The repertoire holds approximately 220,000 distinct CDR3 sequences, with around 49% as singletons. A remark on this clonotype: Antigen: not known.

Sequencing was carried out using sorted CD4+, CD8+, or CD8+CD57+ T cells (not recorded which) from PBMCs. The TCR comes from a human donor with aplastic anemia. The chain has TRBV4-2 and TRBJ1-1; TRBD1 might be the D (6 bases). CDR3 nucleotides: TGTGCCAGCAGCCCTACGGACAGTAACACTGAAGCTTTCTTT. Amino acid sequence: CASSPTDSNTEAFF.